This T cell receptor beta chain is drawn from a study of PD-L1 blockade in urothelial cancer (dated by TCRdb to about 2017). Broadly, across the study: Every patient began therapy around 2014 and was given atezolizumab 1,200 mg intravenously every 3 weeks. Twenty-nine patients had pretreatment blood TCR-seq, about 24 had at least one posttreatment blood collection, and about 24 had tumor TCR-seq. Pretreatment tumor samples, along with matched peripheral blood collected serially before and after atezolizumab treatment, underwent TCR sequencing. Blood samples were analyzed at two time points: 3 weeks after treatment start (second dose) and 6 weeks after treatment start. About 85% of the roughly 29 patients were males with bladder-origin urothelial cancer, and about 65% of the roughly 30 reported a prior smoking history. Patients had an ECOG performance status of 0 or 1 and had received between 0 and 3 prior chemotherapy regimens. In the same patients, pretreatment tumors underwent whole exome sequencing and RNA sequencing in addition to TCR sequencing. The study was an exploratory multi-omic analysis of somatic, immune and clinical correlates of response to PD-L1 blockade with atezolizumab in urothelial cancer. Durable clinical benefit was achieved by nine patients and was not achieved by 20 patients. Blood samples yielded a median of about 150,000 T cells and roughly 83,000 unique TCRs, with median clonality 0.080. Durable clinical benefit was defined as progression-free survival longer than 6 months, and TCR features were also tested against progression-free and overall survival.

A remark on this clone: Its specific antigen is unknown. The sample holds no much larger clone one base away, and base qualities are not on file.

The paper's findings and limits, for the study overall: Greater expansion of tumor-associated TCR clones in peripheral blood 3 weeks after the start of treatment was observed in patients with durable benefit (n of about 22, p = 0.022). Improved progression-free and overall survival was found to be associated with pretreatment peripheral blood TCR clonality below the median. Small sample size (n ≈ 28) and many exploratory analyses mean the results are intended to be hypothesis-generating.

The cohort comprised fewer than 35 patients with locally advanced or metastatic urothelial carcinoma treated at Memorial Sloan Kettering on a trial protocol. Peripheral blood mononuclear cells were collected pretreatment and during treatment, at between 1 and 8 total time points per patient. The Qiagen DNeasy Blood extraction kit was used to purify genomic DNA from total PBMCs and tumor samples. PBMCs were collected pretreatment and during treatment and were isolated and stored as previously described. Synthetic TCR analog templates were spiked into each PCR to estimate absolute template abundance from read counts. TCRbeta CDR3 regions were amplified from genomic DNA with bias-controlled V and J gene primers using the immunoSEQ assay. Sequencing of rearranged TCRbeta segments was done at approximately 20X coverage. Per the original workflow: Sequencing errors were corrected by clustering and CDR3s were annotated against IMGT to assign V, D and J genes. Out-of-frame and stop-codon sequences were excluded, and only productive TCRbeta rearrangements were used in downstream analyses. Clonality was computed as one minus Shannon entropy normalized by the log of the number of unique productive sequences. Clones differing between time points or between blood and tumor were identified by Fisher's exact test with Benjamini-Hochberg correction at adjusted p below 0.01. TCRdb mirrors the immuneACCESS table, restricted to in-frame sequences. Some clones are absent from its copies; in checked studies, under half trace to an unresolved V gene, and the reason for the others is unknown. V, J and clone size derive from that table, while D and trimming were established from the DNA sequence. The sample profile shows tens of thousands of clones; more than 75% of them were found once. Clones ranked in the top ten supply 2.7% of the sample.

This TCR derives from a man aged 70-80 years with urothelial cancer. The sample in question was PBMCs, obtained around atezolizumab (anti-PD-L1) treatment.

CDR3 sequence: CATSRDPSYEQYF. In nucleotides, the sequence is TGTGCCACCAGCAGAGATCCTTCCTACGAGCAGTACTTC. The sequence is built from TRBV15 and TRBJ2-7; a confident D gene designation cannot be given. CDR1 and CDR2 are drawn from the germline V gene (reference sequence): LNHNV, YYDKDF. The CDR3 spans 13 residues, from the cysteine through the phenylalanine. The read is trimmed to its CDR3 DNA, 39 bases read in frame from base 1. V is shortened by 0 bases, J by 1 base, and the region joining them spans 4 bases.